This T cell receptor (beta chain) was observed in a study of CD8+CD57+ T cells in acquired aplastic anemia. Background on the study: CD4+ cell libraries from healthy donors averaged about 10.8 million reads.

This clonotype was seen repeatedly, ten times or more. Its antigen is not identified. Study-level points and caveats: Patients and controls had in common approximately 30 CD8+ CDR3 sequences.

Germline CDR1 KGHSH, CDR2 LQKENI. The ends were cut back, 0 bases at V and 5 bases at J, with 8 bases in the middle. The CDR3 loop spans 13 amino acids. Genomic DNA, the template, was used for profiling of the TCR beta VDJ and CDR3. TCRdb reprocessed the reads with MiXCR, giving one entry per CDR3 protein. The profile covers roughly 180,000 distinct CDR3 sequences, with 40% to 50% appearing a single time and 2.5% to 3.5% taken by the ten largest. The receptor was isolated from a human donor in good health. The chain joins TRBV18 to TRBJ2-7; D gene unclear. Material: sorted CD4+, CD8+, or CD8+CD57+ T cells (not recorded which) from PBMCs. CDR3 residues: CASSPPSADEQYF. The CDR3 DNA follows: TGTGCCAGCTCACCACCGTCGGCTGACGAGCAGTACTTC. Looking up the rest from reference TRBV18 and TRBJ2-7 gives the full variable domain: NAGVMQNPRHLVRRRGQEARLRCSPMKGHSHVYWYRQLPEEGLKFMVYLQKENIIDESGMPKERFSAEFPKEGPSILRIQQVVRGDSAAYFCASSPPSADEQYFGPGTRLTVT.